This T cell receptor beta chain appears in the sequencing data of a study of blood T cell repertoires in COVID-19. Libraries were prepared by immunoSEQ multiplex PCR; TCRdb keeps only in-frame clonotypes and omits some of them. The sample carries over 300,000 clones, roughly 85% recorded once. The CDR3 contains 16 residues. The V gene end was trimmed by 4 bases and the J gene end by 7 bases; junction bases not matched to a gene: 12. CDR1 is SGHRS, CDR2 YFSETQ, per germline. The sequence came from a woman aged 25 to 39 who had recovered from COVID-19. Material for sequencing was PBMCs or T cells enriched from blood (not recorded which). V and J are TRBV5-1 and TRBJ2-1, with TRBD2 matching 9 bases. The CDR3, as DNA: TGCGCCAGCAGCCCCTCCCAGCGGGGGGTTTTAAATGAGCAGTTCTTC. It encodes CASSPSQRGVLNEQFF.